This entry is about one T cell receptor beta chain. Its target antigen remains unknown. No base quality values were provided; no much bigger clone lies one nucleotide off. From its cysteine to its phenylalanine, the CDR3 spans 14 amino acids. Only the CDR3 region is kept as DNA, spanning 42 bases read in frame from base 1. At the junction V is shortened by 0 bases and J by 6 bases; bases outside the gene matches: 1. Per the germline V gene (reference sequence), SEHNR is the CDR1 and FQNEAQ is the CDR2. The sample comes from a study of blood T cell repertoires in COVID-19 (dated by TCRdb to 2020 to 2021). For the wider study: Samples from collaborators originated in the United States, Italy and Spain and spanned both the acute and convalescent phases of COVID-19. The samples were drawn from two sources: the first 160 participants of the ongoing ImmuneRACE study, and over 1,000 subjects contributed by 6 global collaborators. Subjects who had been exposed to COVID-19, were actively infected with it, or had recovered from it provided the deeply sampled blood TCRbeta repertoires that made up the dataset. The prospective study material was composed of cDNA or gDNA derived from T cells, B-cell-depleted T cells, or PBMCs. The repertoires were made available in a free public database intended to serve as a resource for research on the immune response to SARS-CoV-2. The sample metadata nearly always contained a de-identified subject ID, COVID-19 status, age in years and sex. Where HLA class I and class II types were available, the types were taken from metadata supplied by the sample provider, not from assay-based typing. Beyond this particular receptor, the publication reports: Clinical and demographic metadata were provided uncurated, with the amount varying by source and participant.

The immunoSEQ Assay, a bias-controlled multiplex PCR, was used to amplify TCRbeta CDR3 regions from genomic DNA. Per the source publication's procedure: The number of nucleated cells in each sample was estimated by amplification of reference gene primers within the assay. Sequence reads were collapsed and filtered to measure the absolute abundance of every unique TCRbeta CDR3 rearrangement. Productive Simpson clonality was computed per sample as the square root of Simpson's diversity index over productive rearrangements. Not all clones reach the TCRdb copy of this immuneACCESS table, which keeps in-frame sequences only. Checked studies attribute under half of the gap to unresolved V genes and leave the rest unexplained. The V and J calls and the clone size are those of that table, but D and trimming were determined from the DNA. The sample table records about 230,000 clones; about 85% of these occur just once. 9.5% to 14% of the sample comes from the top ten.

Participants in the prospective study were aged about 18 to 95 years, lived in 20 to 25 United States geographic areas, and enrolled through a virtual design. In the prospective study, cohorts were assigned on the basis of participant-reported clinical history obtained from a screening survey and a study questionnaire. Recovered participants in ImmuneRACE Cohort 3 were defined as having two consecutive negative NP/OP PCR tests, clearance from a healthcare professional, or resolution of symptoms. In the prospective study, mobile phlebotomists collected whole blood, serum and a nasopharyngeal or oropharyngeal swab from each participant. Prospective study participants could optionally give additional blood draws and questionnaires over a roughly 2-month period. Prospective study blood samples were shipped either frozen or at room temperature before DNA extraction.

The V and J segments used are TRBV7-9 and TRBJ2-2, and 7 junctional nucleotides match TRBD1. This receptor was taken from a man between 25 and 39 years old who had recovered from COVID-19. Sequencing was done on a sample of PBMCs or T cells enriched from blood (not recorded which). The CDR3 reads as follows: CASSLAQGAGELFF. The sequence in DNA is TGTGCCAGCAGCTTAGCCCAGGGGGCCGGGGAGCTGTTTTTT.